The 32 T cell receptor beta chains below were found in one sample sequenced in a study of blood T cell repertoires in COVID-19 (dated by TCRdb to 2020 to 2022). Libraries came from the immunoSEQ multiplex PCR assay. Drawn from immuneACCESS, this table holds only the in-frame rearrangements with V and J called that TCRdb kept. Clones are partly lost; checked studies trace under half to an unresolved V gene and leave the rest unexplained. Recorded for this sample are 150,000 to 200,000 clones; around 83% of them occurred a single time. The ten largest clonotypes hold around 6.1% of the sample. The sample consisted of peripheral blood. These receptors were obtained from a woman between 40 and 55 years old with acute or convalescent COVID-19.

The chain is built from TRBV7-8 and TRBJ2-7; TRBD2 matches 7 bases. The germline V gene has CDR1 SGHVS and CDR2 FQNEAQ. The CDR3 length is 14 residues. V lost 4 bases, J lost 0 bases, and 3 bases stayed unmatched. CDR3 DNA: TGTGCCAGCAGCTGGGAGGGGATCTCCTACGAGCAGTACTTC. Residues: CASSWEGISYEQYF.

The rearrangement links TRBV11-3 to TRBJ2-1; possibly TRBD1 for D (5 bases). V lost 4 bases, J lost 5 bases, and 9 bases lay in between. Germline CDR1 SGHNT, CDR2 YENEEA. The CDR3 extends over 13 amino acids. DNA of the CDR3: TGTGCCAGCAGCTCACCACAGGACAATGAGCAGTTCTTC. This codes for CASSSPQDNEQFF.

This chain joins TRBV20-1 and TRBJ1-5; TRBD1 might be the D (5 bases). The germline CDR1 and CDR2 sequences are DFQATT and SNEGSKA (reference sequence). This CDR3 region has 11 residues. V was trimmed by 5 bases and J by 4 bases, leaving 6 bases between them. CDR3 loop: CSAAGNQPQHF. CDR3 nucleotides: TGCAGTGCTGCAGGGAATCAGCCCCAGCATTTT.

Only a few counts were recorded for this clone. This sequence joins TRBV29-1 and TRBJ2-2; no firm D call. Germline lookup yields CDR1 SQVTM and CDR2 ANQGSEA. The CDR3 is 12 residues long. V lost 7 bases, J lost 1 base, and 7 bases lay in between. CDR3 bases: TGCAGCGGCCAGGAGAACACCGGGGAGCTGTTTTTT. Translating it yields CSGQENTGELFF.

The genes are TRBV18 and TRBJ1-4; 10 nucleotides agree with TRBD1. The V segment lost 2 bases and the J segment 7 bases; nucleotides outside the gene matches: 4. Germline lookup yields CDR1 KGHSH and CDR2 LQKENI. The CDR3 spans 15 residues. For the CDR3, the DNA is TGTGCCAGCTCACCAGGAGGGACAGGGGTTGAAAAACTGTTTTTT. It encodes CASSPGGTGVEKLFF.

This sequence joins TRBV2 and TRBJ2-1; 10 bases are a match to TRBD1. With V trimmed by 4 bases and J by 5 bases, 2 bases remained unmatched. The CDR3 runs 14 residues. Germline V gene lookup returns CDR1 SNHLY and CDR2 FYNNEI. In nucleotides, the CDR3 is TGTGCCAGCAGTGGACAGGGGGCGGACAATGAGCAGTTCTTC. This codes for CASSGQGADNEQFF.

The genes are TRBV18 and TRBJ1-1, with a tentative D call TRBD1 (5 bases). CDR1 and CDR2 from the germline V gene are KGHSH and LQKENI. V was clipped by 4 bases and J by 1 base, with 16 bases between them. This CDR3 comprises 16 residues. CDR3 in DNA: TGTGCCAGCTCACTACTGGGCGGGACCCCGAACACTGAAGCTTTCTTT. It codes for CASSLLGGTPNTEAFF.

Here the CDR3 DNA reads TGTGCCAGCAGCCTCTCCGGGACAGGGGGCTTGGGTGGCTACACCTTC. Protein product: CASSLSGTGGLGGYTF. This chain links TRBV3-1 (or the pseudogene TRBV3-2) with TRBJ1-2; 12 bases match TRBD1. The CDR3 has 16 residues. Trimming removed 4 bases from V and 7 bases from J; junction bases left unmatched: 10. Germline assignment: CDR1 LGHDT and CDR2 YNNKEL (reference sequence).

This sequence joins TRBV25-1 and TRBJ1-5; D is perhaps TRBD1 (5 bases). Germline CDR1 is MGHDK and CDR2 is SYGVNS. Trimming cost V 7 bases and J 8 bases, with 15 bases left between them. This CDR3 region has 13 residues. CDR3: CASTGLIGKPQHF. CDR3 DNA: TGTGCCAGCACGGGACTAATTGGGAAGCCCCAGCATTTT.

This clone has a handful of counts. Relative to the germline gene, one junction end is altered; a read error may explain this. V is TRBV12-3 or TRBV12-4 and J is TRBJ1-1; the D gene is possibly TRBD1 (5 bases). This CDR3 has 11 residues. CDR3 loop: CASSLSGAYHF. CDR3 bases: TGTGCCAGCAGTTTAAGCGGGGCATATCATTTT.

V is TRBV6-5 and J is TRBJ2-7; D possibly corresponds to TRBD2 (5 bases). V shed 0 bases and J shed 6 bases, with 15 bases lying between them. Germline lookup yields CDR1 MNHEY and CDR2 SVGAGI. The CDR3 contains 15 residues. The CDR3 DNA reads as TGTGCCAGCAGTTACTCGAGTCTAGCACGAGGCGAGCAGTACTTC. Its protein is CASSYSSLARGEQYF.

This rearrangement joins TRBV30 to TRBJ1-6; tentative D call: TRBD1 (6 bases). Germline V CDR1 and CDR2: GTSNPN, SVGIG (reference sequence). V was pared by 3 bases and J by 9 bases, with 9 bases between. CDR3 size: 12 residues. The CDR3 loop reads CAWRTGLSPLHF. CDR3 nucleotide sequence: TGTGCCTGGAGGACAGGTCTTTCACCCCTCCACTTT.

This chain connects TRBV28 to TRBJ2-2; D is undetermined. The CDR3 sequence is 14 residues long. CDR1 and CDR2 from the germline V gene are MDHEN and SYDVKM. The germline V and J ends were trimmed by 5 bases and 6 bases, with 13 bases remaining between them. CDR3 loop: CASSPNTFPGELFF. The DNA for the CDR3 is TGTGCCAGCAGTCCAAACACCTTCCCCGGGGAGCTGTTTTTT.

This clone was seen only once. J is TRBJ1-5 and V is TRBV16; 7 nucleotides align to TRBD1. The CDR3 totals 15 residues. Per the germline V gene, CDR1 is KGHSY and CDR2 is FQNENV. V trimming: 5 bases; J trimming: 5 bases; junction bases outside the gene matches: 9. The CDR3 DNA reads as TGTGCCAGCAGCGCCACGGTGGGACAGTATCAGCCCCAGCATTTT. It translates to CASSATVGQYQPQHF.

The gene calls are TRBV1 and TRBJ2-1; the table gives TRBD2 as D, unverified against the DNA. TRBV1 is noted as a pseudogene. The CDR3 totals 15 residues. The CDR3 DNA reads as TGCACCAGCAGCCAAGAGGACGGGGGGGTCCCCGGGCAGTTCTTC. This encodes CTSSQEDGGVPGQFF.

The chain links TRBV5-1 to TRBJ1-1; D is unresolved. Germline V gene sequence: CDR1 SGHRS, CDR2 YFSETQ. Trimming stripped 0 bases from V and 0 bases from J, with 12 bases between. The CDR3 sequence is 16 residues long. This chain's CDR3 is CASSLDPTRMNTEAFF. Written as DNA, the CDR3 is TGCGCCAGCAGCTTGGATCCGACTCGCATGAACACTGAAGCTTTCTTT. The full variable domain, with the rest looked up from reference TRBV5-1 and TRBJ1-1, is KAGVTQTPRYLIKTRGQQVTLSCSPISGHRSVSWYQQTPGQGLQFLFEYFSETQRNKGNFPGRFSGRQFSNSRSEMNVSTLELGDSALYLCASSLDPTRMNTEAFFGQGTRLTVV.

The CDR3 loop reads CASSRETYNSPLHF. The CDR3 DNA reads TGCGCCAGCAGTAGGGAGACCTATAATTCACCCCTCCACTTT. This chain joins TRBV5-1 and TRBJ1-6; D remains ambiguous. The V gene lost 5 bases and the J gene lost 2 bases, with 8 bases spanning the gap. The CDR3 is 14 residues long. Per the germline V gene, CDR1 is SGHRS and CDR2 is YFSETQ.

This clone was seen a handful of times. Other nucleotide sequences in the sample specify the same CDR3. The V call is TRBV7-6, the J call TRBJ2-5; the D is unclear. The V gene's germline CDR1 is SGHVS and CDR2 FNYEAQ. The CDR3 totals 11 residues. V was trimmed by 5 bases and J by 5 bases, leaving 6 bases between them. The CDR3 nucleotides read TGTGCCAGCAGCCCCGGGGAGACCCAGTACTTC. Encoded protein: CASSPGETQYF.

V and J are TRBV28 and TRBJ2-6, with a tentative D call TRBD2 (5 bases). Trimming cost V 5 bases and J 2 bases, with 13 bases left between them. Germline CDR1 reads MDHEN; CDR2 reads SYDVKM. The CDR3 is 16 amino acids. The CDR3 protein is CASSPLEGAGANVLTF. The CDR3 region has the DNA TGTGCCAGCAGTCCTTTAGAGGGTGCTGGGGCCAACGTCCTGACTTTC.

This clone was seen only a few times. The chain is built from TRBV28 and TRBJ1-4; 9 nucleotides agree with TRBD1. J gave up 8 bases and V 5 bases, and 6 bases lay outside the gene matches. Germline V lookup: CDR1 MDHEN, CDR2 SYDVKM. The length of the CDR3 is 14 residues. CDR3 in DNA: TGTGCCAGCAGTCCGACAGGGGGTCTCGAAAAACTGTTTTTT. Residues: CASSPTGGLEKLFF.

Only a few counts were recorded for this clone. The DNA for the CDR3 is TGTGCCAGCAGTCCGGGATCTCGCTACAATGAGCAGTTCTTC. Translating it yields CASSPGSRYNEQFF. This chain links TRBV27 with TRBJ2-1; the D gene is possibly TRBD2 (5 bases). The CDR3 contains 14 residues. CDR1 is MNHEY, CDR2 SMNVEV, per germline (reference sequence). Trimming cost V 5 bases and J 3 bases, with 11 bases left between them.

The chain recombines TRBV9 with TRBJ1-6; 10 bases match TRBD1. Germline loops: CDR1 SGDLS, CDR2 YYNGEE. The V segment lost 0 bases and the J segment 0 bases; nucleotides outside the gene matches: 0. CDR3 length: 17 amino acids. Here the CDR3 DNA reads TGTGCCAGCAGCGTAGGGACAGGGGGCTCCTATAATTCACCCCTCCACTTT. It is translated as CASSVGTGGSYNSPLHF.

This clone occurred a few times. This chain uses TRBV25-1 with TRBJ1-4; 8 bases align to TRBD1. This CDR3 region has 15 residues. Germline-derived CDR1 and CDR2 are MGHDK and SYGVNS. Trimming at V came to 4 bases and at J to 6 bases, leaving 7 bases not matched to a gene. CDR3 nucleotides: TGTGCCAGCAGTGGAACAGGGGGAGGGTATGAAAAACTGTTTTTT. Amino acid sequence: CASSGTGGGYEKLFF.

The chain combines TRBV6-5 with TRBJ2-5; a weak D match, TRBD2 (6 bases). The CDR3 length is 13 residues. The germline V and J ends were trimmed by 10 bases and 4 bases, with 16 bases remaining between them. Germline loops: CDR1 MNHEY, CDR2 SVGAGI. The CDR3 DNA is TGTGCCACCCAACGGGGGTGGTCAGAGACCCAGTACTTC. Its translation: CATQRGWSETQYF.

This chain connects TRBV6-5 to TRBJ2-2; 9 bases line up with TRBD2. Germline V gene sequence: CDR1 MNHEY, CDR2 SVGAGI. The length of the CDR3 is 15 residues. V lost 6 bases, J lost 5 bases, and 7 bases stayed unmatched. The CDR3 region has the DNA TGTGCCAGCAGCCGCGGGGGGGCCGGAACCGGGGAGCTGTTTTTT. Its translation: CASSRGGAGTGELFF.

This chain uses TRBV28 with TRBJ1-4; D remains ambiguous. The CDR3 covers 13 residues. The germline V gene encodes CDR1 MDHEN and CDR2 SYDVKM. With 6 bases removed from V and 5 bases from J, the gap between germline ends came to 10 bases. This chain's CDR3 is CASSPLLNEKLFF. In DNA, the CDR3 is TGTGCCAGCAGCCCCCTCTTGAATGAAAAACTGTTTTTT.

The gene calls are TRBV10-3 and TRBJ1-5; no definite D call. V was shortened by 3 bases and J by 1 base, with 13 bases between the two germline ends. This CDR3 is 16 amino acids long. Germline V lookup: CDR1 ENHRY, CDR2 SYGVKD. This chain's CDR3 is CAISDYVEGSNQPQHF. For the CDR3, the DNA is TGTGCCATCAGTGATTATGTAGAGGGAAGCAATCAGCCCCAGCATTTT.

The rearrangement joins TRBV6-2 or TRBV6-3 to TRBJ2-2; 10 nucleotides line up with TRBD1. CDR1 is MNHEY and CDR2 is SVGEGT in the germline V gene. J was trimmed by 3 bases and V by 6 bases; bases with no gene match: 4. The CDR3 has 15 amino acids. The CDR3 DNA follows: TGTGCCAGCAGCGACGGGACAGGGGACACCGGGGAGCTGTTTTTT. Translated, it gives CASSDGTGDTGELFF.

This sequence joins TRBV19 and TRBJ2-2; perhaps TRBD1 as D (6 bases). V was trimmed by 7 bases and J by 4 bases, leaving 19 bases between them. The CDR3 loop spans 16 amino acids. The germline CDR1 and CDR2 sequences are LNHDA and SQIVND (reference sequence). Written as DNA, the CDR3 is TGTGCCAGTATGTTGTCAGGGGCTATTTCCACCGGGGAGCTGTTTTTT. It encodes CASMLSGAISTGELFF. Based on the CDR3 plus reference TRBV19 and TRBJ2-2, the full variable domain is DGGITQSPKYLFRKEGQNVTLSCEQNLNHDAMYWYRQDPGQGLRLIYYSQIVNDFQKGDIAEGYSVSREKKESFPLTVTSAQKNPTAFYLCASMLSGAISTGELFFGEGSRLTVL.

This clone was detected only a few times. The chain carries TRBV6-4 and TRBJ2-1; D is undetermined. V lost 8 bases to trimming and J lost 0 bases, with 5 bases between them. CDR1 and CDR2 from the germline V gene are MRHNA and SNTAGT. The CDR3 spans 12 residues. The CDR3 region has the DNA TGTGCCAGCCGGAGCTCCTACAATGAGCAGTTCTTC. Translating it yields CASRSSYNEQFF.

This chain links TRBV6-4 with TRBJ1-6; maybe TRBD1 (5 bases). V gave up 8 bases and J gave up 10 bases, with 18 bases separating them. Looked up from germline, CDR1 is MRHNA and CDR2 is SNTAGT. The CDR3 is 14 amino acids. CDR3: CASQQAPGESPLHF. DNA for the CDR3: TGTGCCAGCCAGCAGGCACCGGGGGAGTCACCCCTCCACTTT.

The V gene is TRBV5-1, the J gene TRBJ2-3, with 15 bases identical to TRBD2. Germline loops: CDR1 SGHRS, CDR2 YFSETQ. This CDR3 region has 16 residues. V dropped 3 bases and J dropped 2; count of bases not matched to a gene: 1. The CDR3 bases are TGCGCCAGCAGCTGGACTAGCGGGGGGGCCACAGATACGCAGTATTTT. It codes for CASSWTSGGATDTQYF.